The clone carrying this T cell receptor (beta chain) was observed a few times. The germline V gene encodes CDR1 SNHLY and CDR2 FYNNEI. With 7 bases clipped from V and 4 bases from J, the junction kept 6 bases outside the gene matches. The CDR3 is 15 amino acids. Constant-segment primers served in 5'RACE that generated TCR alpha and TCR beta cDNA libraries bearing sample barcodes and UMIs. TCRdb reprocessed the 5' RACE reads via MiXCR and lists one record per CDR3 protein. The top ten hold around 9% of the sample, which has about 400,000 distinct CDR3 sequences, 24% seen once. The entry originates in a study of T-cell memory formation after mild COVID-19.

The receptor was isolated from an adult woman who had mild COVID-19 (a few samples of this study predate the infection). Cell type and time point are not known. V is TRBV2 and J is TRBJ2-2; 10 bases are shared with TRBD2. The sequencing input was PBMCs or a T cell subset sorted from them (not recorded which). CDR3 bases: TGTGCCAGCAACCCTAGCGGGGGTCTCACCGGGGAGCTGTTTTTT. Translation gives CASNPSGGLTGELFF.